The source of this TCR beta chain is a study of blood T cell repertoires in COVID-19. The wider study: Sites across the United States, Italy and Spain contributed samples from acute and convalescent COVID-19. Nucleic acid was either cDNA or gDNA, and it came from T cells, B-cell-depleted T cells, or PBMCs.

Original analysis: Amplification of reference gene primers was used by the study to estimate nucleated cell counts. Generated by immunoSEQ multiplex PCR, the TCRdb table keeps only in-frame clones and is missing some. That table furnishes V, J and clone size, whereas the DNA furnished D and trimming. Counted here are 90,000 to 130,000 clones, nearly 80% occurring once; the ten biggest clones make up 16%. Source material: peripheral blood. The TCR originated in a woman aged 80 or over with active or convalescent COVID-19.

The CDR3 region is CASSPTGGTGGKLFF. For the CDR3, the DNA is TGTGCCAGTAGCCCTACCGGGGGGACAGGGGGAAAACTGTTTTTT. This chain joins TRBV19 and TRBJ1-4; 11 nucleotides agree with TRBD1. Germline V gene lookup returns CDR1 LNHDA and CDR2 SQIVND (reference sequence). V was clipped by 6 bases and J by 10 bases; unmatched bases: 10. This CDR3 spans 15 amino acids. Looking up the rest from reference TRBV19 and TRBJ1-4 gives the full variable domain: DGGITQSPKYLFRKEGQNVTLSCEQNLNHDAMYWYRQDPGQGLRLIYYSQIVNDFQKGDIAEGYSVSREKKESFPLTVTSAQKNPTAFYLCASSPTGGTGGKLFFGSGTQLSVL.